Presented here are 3 T cell receptor beta chains from one specimen sequenced in a study of blood T cell repertoires in COVID-19. The method was immunoSEQ multiplex PCR; TCRdb's version includes in-frame clones alone and lacks a portion of them. The table lists almost 500,000 clones, approximately 91% of them singletons, with under 9.5% in the top ten. The sequencing sample was made of PBMCs or T cells enriched from blood (not recorded which). The receptor source for this set is a woman in her sixties who had recovered from COVID-19.

The CDR3 sequence: CASTRDLAGELFF. CDR3 bases: TGTGCCAGCACTCGGGACTTGGCCGGGGAGCTGTTTTTT. The genes are TRBV25-1 and TRBJ2-2; TRBD2 might be the D (6 bases). The CDR3 length is 13 residues. Germline V gives CDR1 MGHDK, CDR2 SYGVNS. V was cut by 7 bases and J by 6 bases, with 12 bases left in between.

V gene TRBV28 combines with J gene TRBJ1-3, with TRBD1 matching 12 bases. Trimming removed 7 bases from V and 3 bases from J; junction bases left unmatched: 13. Germline CDR1 and CDR2: MDHEN and SYDVKM. The CDR3 runs to 18 residues. CDR3 sequence: CASTTPGQGAKVGNTIYF. Here the CDR3 DNA reads TGTGCCAGCACAACCCCGGGACAGGGGGCGAAGGTTGGAAACACCATATATTTT.

The chain joins TRBV5-1 to TRBJ1-2, with 9 bases matching TRBD1. The CDR3 covers 15 residues. The germline gives CDR1 SGHRS, CDR2 YFSETQ. V was pared by 5 bases and J by 6 bases, with 11 bases of the junction left unmatched. CDR3 bases: TGCGCCAGCAGGGACAGGGGCCAAGATTTCGATGGCTACACCTTC. Translation gives CASRDRGQDFDGYTF. Complete variable domain (other parts from reference TRBV5-1 and TRBJ1-2): KAGVTQTPRYLIKTRGQQVTLSCSPISGHRSVSWYQQTPGQGLQFLFEYFSETQRNKGNFPGRFSGRQFSNSRSEMNVSTLELGDSALYLCASRDRGQDFDGYTFGSGTRLTVV.